These 11 T cell receptor beta chains were all obtained from the same sample, sequenced in a study of cytomegalovirus exposure and HLA in healthy donors. With 60 Vbeta and 13 Jbeta primers, the PCR was carried out. Measured with immunoSEQ multiplex PCR; TCRdb has only the in-frame clones, and not every one. This sample contains 100,000 to 150,000 clones. The sample was PBMCs. The receptor set was obtained from a man younger than 35 in good health and CMV-seronegative.

The chain links TRBV7-6 to TRBJ1-1, with a weak D call TRBD1 (5 bases). The ends were cut back, 8 bases at V and 1 base at J, with 11 bases in the middle. The V gene's germline CDR1 is SGHVS and CDR2 FNYEAQ. The CDR3 sequence is 13 residues long. The CDR3 DNA reads as TGTGCCAGCGGACACGGTCCGAACACTGAAGCTTTCTTT. It yields the protein CASGHGPNTEAFF.

The chain is built from TRBV11-2 and TRBJ2-7; 9 bases are shared with TRBD1. This CDR3 region has 15 residues. Germline CDR1 and CDR2: SGHAT and FQNNGV. J lost 6 bases, V lost 0 bases, and 6 bases had no gene match. CDR3 protein: CASSLDTGGLTEQYF. The CDR3 coding sequence is TGTGCCAGCAGCTTAGATACAGGGGGCCTTACCGAGCAGTACTTC. Filled out from reference TRBV11-2 and TRBJ2-7, the complete variable domain reads EAGVAQSPRYKIIEKRQSVAFWCNPISGHATLYWYQQILGQGPKLLIQFQNNGVVDDSQLPKDRFSAERLKGVDSTLKIQPAKLEDSAVYLCASSLDTGGLTEQYFGPGTRLTVT.

The genes are TRBV5-6 and TRBJ2-5; D ambiguous. The V and J ends lost 4 bases and 3 bases respectively, with 10 bases between them. This CDR3 has 13 residues. Per the germline V gene, CDR1 is SGHDT and CDR2 is YYEEEE. In nucleotides, the CDR3 is TGTGCCAGCAGCCACCCCAGGAAAGAGACCCAGTACTTC. Translated: CASSHPRKETQYF.

As concerns this clone: Other nucleotide sequences in the sample specify the same CDR3. The chain recombines TRBV6-4 with TRBJ2-3; TRBD2 aligns across 14 bases. The CDR3 extends over 16 amino acids. V lost 0 bases and J lost 6; bases outside the gene matches: 2. CDR1 is MRHNA, CDR2 SNTAGT, per germline. The CDR3 DNA is TGTGCCAGCAGTGACTCGACTAGCGGGGGGGCCGATACGCAGTATTTT. It codes for CASSDSTSGGADTQYF.

The rearrangement joins TRBV5-1 to TRBJ2-7; maybe TRBD2 (6 bases). Germline V gene sequence: CDR1 SGHRS, CDR2 YFSETQ. The CDR3 consists of 13 residues. V gave up 6 bases and J gave up 5 bases, with 15 bases separating them. CDR3 DNA: TGCGCCAGCACGGGGGTAGTAACAAACGAGCAGTACTTC. Its translation is CASTGVVTNEQYF.

The chain has TRBV19 and TRBJ2-3, with a possible D match to TRBD2 (6 bases). Looked up from germline, CDR1 is LNHDA and CDR2 is SQIVND (reference sequence). The V gene lost 4 bases and the J gene lost 0 bases, with 20 bases spanning the gap. The CDR3 runs to 18 residues. This CDR3 reads CASSTSPSRGSSTDTQYF. DNA of the CDR3: TGTGCCAGTAGTACATCCCCGAGCCGGGGGTCTAGCACAGATACGCAGTATTTT.

The chain joins TRBV6-6 to TRBJ1-2, with D uncertain. This CDR3 region has 13 residues. Between the trimmed V and J ends, which lost 7 bases and 0 bases, there was a span of 9 bases. CDR1 is MNHNY, CDR2 SVGAGI, per germline (reference sequence). CDR3 protein: CASKADANYGYTF. The CDR3 region has the DNA TGTGCCAGCAAAGCGGACGCTAACTATGGCTACACCTTC.

The rearrangement joins TRBV2 to TRBJ1-5; 8 nucleotides align to TRBD1. Germline CDR1 reads SNHLY; CDR2 reads FYNNEI. This CDR3 region has 16 residues. V lost 5 bases to trimming and J lost 9 bases; unmatched junction nucleotides: 15. This CDR3 is CASSYSTGAVGGPQHF. In DNA form, the CDR3 reads TGTGCCAGCAGTTACTCGACAGGGGCGGTCGGAGGGCCCCAGCATTTT.

Regarding this clone: Sequence at one end of the junction differs from germline and may be a read error. This specimen includes other DNA sequences encoding the same CDR3. This chain connects TRBV28 to TRBJ2-5; 11 bases line up with TRBD2. The CDR3 is made up of 15 amino acids. From germline, CDR1 is MDHEN and CDR2 SYDVKM. The CDR3 DNA is TGTGCCAGCAGTTTAACTAGCGGGGGCCAAGAAACCCAGTACTTC. Protein sequence: CASSLTSGGQETQYF.

V is TRBV28 and J is TRBJ2-1; 14 bases align to TRBD2. The CDR3 consists of 20 residues. Trimming removed 7 bases from V and 7 bases from J; junction bases left unmatched: 21. Germline V gene lookup returns CDR1 MDHEN and CDR2 SYDVKM. The CDR3 DNA reads as TGTGCCAGCACCTCCTGGGGGGGACTAGCGGGAGAAGGATTGGGGAATGAGCAGTTCTTC. It yields the protein CASTSWGGLAGEGLGNEQFF.

The rearrangement joins TRBV29-1 to TRBJ2-2, with 9 positions matching TRBD1. The germline V gene has CDR1 SQVTM and CDR2 ANQGSEA. With V trimmed by 6 bases and J by 3 bases, 5 bases remained unmatched. The CDR3 length is 14 residues. The CDR3 region has the DNA TGCAGCGTGAAAACAGGGGGCGACACCGGGGAGCTGTTTTTT. Its translation: CSVKTGGDTGELFF.